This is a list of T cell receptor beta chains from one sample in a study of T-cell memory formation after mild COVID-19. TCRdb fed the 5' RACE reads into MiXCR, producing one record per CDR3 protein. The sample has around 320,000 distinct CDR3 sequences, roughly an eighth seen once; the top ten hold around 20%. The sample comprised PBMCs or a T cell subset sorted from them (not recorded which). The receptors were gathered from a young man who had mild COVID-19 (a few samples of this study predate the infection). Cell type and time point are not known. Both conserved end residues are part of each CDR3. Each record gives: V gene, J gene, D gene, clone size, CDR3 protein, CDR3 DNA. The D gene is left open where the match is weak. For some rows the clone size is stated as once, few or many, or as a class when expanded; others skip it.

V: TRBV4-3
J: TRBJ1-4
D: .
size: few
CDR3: CASSRGPNEKLFF
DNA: TGCGCCAGCAGCCGGGGCCCTAATGAAAAACTGTTTTTT

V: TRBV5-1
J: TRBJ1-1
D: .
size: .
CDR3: CASRSQVNTEAFF
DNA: TGCGCCAGCAGGTCCCAGGTGAACACTGAAGCTTTCTTT

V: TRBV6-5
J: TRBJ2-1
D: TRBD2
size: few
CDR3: CASSYTGGTYNEQFF
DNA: TGTGCCAGCAGTTACACGGGGGGTACCTACAATGAGCAGTTCTTC

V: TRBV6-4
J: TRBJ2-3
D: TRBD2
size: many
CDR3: CASSDKTSGTQYF
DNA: TGTGCCAGCAGTGATAAGACTAGCGGTACGCAGTATTTT

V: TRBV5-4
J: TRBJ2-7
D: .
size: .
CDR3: CASSLETESYNPLQDVDPYF
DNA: TGTGCCAGCAGCTTGGAGACAGAGAGCTATAACCCATTACAAGACGTGGATCCGTACTTC

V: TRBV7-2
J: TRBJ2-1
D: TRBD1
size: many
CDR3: CASSYRDRPYNEQFF
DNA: TGTGCCAGCAGCTACCGGGACAGACCCTACAATGAGCAGTTCTTC

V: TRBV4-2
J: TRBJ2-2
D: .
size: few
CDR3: CASSQDVLTGELFF
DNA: TGTGCCAGCAGCCAAGATGTCCTTACCGGGGAGCTGTTTTTT

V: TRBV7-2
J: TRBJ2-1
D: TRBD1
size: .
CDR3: CASRSKHPGQGVNEQFF
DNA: TGTGCCAGCAGGTCAAAACATCCGGGACAGGGGGTTAATGAGCAGTTCTTC

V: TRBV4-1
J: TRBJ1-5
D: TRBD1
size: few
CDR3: CASSQGRASGGKQPQHF
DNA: TGCGCCAGCAGCCAAGGACGGGCCTCAGGGGGCAAACAGCCCCAGCATTTT

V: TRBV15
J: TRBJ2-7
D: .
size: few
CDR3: CATSRDQGPRAQYF
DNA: TGTGCCACCAGCAGAGATCAGGGACCCCGGGCGCAGTACTTC

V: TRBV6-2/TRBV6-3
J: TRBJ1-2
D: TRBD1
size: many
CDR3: CASTEPRGNYGYTF
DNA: TGTGCCAGCACCGAACCCAGGGGGAACTATGGCTACACCTTC

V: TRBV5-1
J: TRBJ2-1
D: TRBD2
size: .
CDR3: CASRLFGASGGGEQFF
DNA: TGCGCCAGCAGGCTCTTCGGTGCTAGCGGGGGGGGTGAGCAGTTCTTC

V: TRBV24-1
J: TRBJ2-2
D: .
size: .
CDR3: CATSDFQADGSGELFF
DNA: TGTGCCACCAGTGATTTTCAGGCCGACGGGTCCGGGGAGCTGTTTTTT

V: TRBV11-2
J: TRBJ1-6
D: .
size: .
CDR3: CASSSSYRVLPYNSPLHF
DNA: TGTGCCAGCAGCTCCTCCTACAGGGTCTTGCCCTATAATTCACCCCTCCACTTT

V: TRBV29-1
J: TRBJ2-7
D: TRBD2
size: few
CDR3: CSVGTRSGSEQYF
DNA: TGCAGCGTAGGGACTAGGTCCGGCTCCGAGCAGTACTTC

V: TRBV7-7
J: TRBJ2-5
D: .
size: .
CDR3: CASNPLGQQETQYF
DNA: TGTGCTAGCAACCCGCTGGGGCAGCAAGAGACCCAGTACTTC

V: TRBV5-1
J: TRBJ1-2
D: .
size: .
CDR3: CASSLPGDYGYTF
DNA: TGCGCCAGCAGCTTGCCAGGGGACTATGGCTACACCTTC

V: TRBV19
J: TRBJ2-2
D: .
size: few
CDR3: CASTPGQYTGELFF
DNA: TGTGCCAGTACTCCTGGACAGTACACCGGGGAGCTGTTTTTT

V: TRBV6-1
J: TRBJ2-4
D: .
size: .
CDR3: CASRKGYIQYF
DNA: TGTGCCAGCAGAAAGGGTTACATTCAGTACTTC

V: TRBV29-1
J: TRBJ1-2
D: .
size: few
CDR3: CSVEGSRHRGYTF
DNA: TGCAGCGTTGAAGGTAGCAGGCACCGGGGCTACACCTTC

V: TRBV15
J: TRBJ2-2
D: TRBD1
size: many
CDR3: CATSIRRDRPNTGELFF
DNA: TGTGCCACCAGCATTCGCCGGGACAGGCCGAACACCGGGGAGCTGTTTTTT

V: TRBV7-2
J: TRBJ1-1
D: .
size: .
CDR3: CASSFGAAMNTEAFF
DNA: TGTGCCAGCAGCTTCGGGGCAGCGATGAACACTGAAGCTTTCTTT

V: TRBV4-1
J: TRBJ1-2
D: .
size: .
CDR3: CASSQDGPRGKRYGYTF
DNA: TGCGCCAGCAGCCAAGATGGCCCTCGGGGAAAGCGGTATGGCTACACCTTC

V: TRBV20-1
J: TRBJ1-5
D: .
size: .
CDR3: CSARDGQQVNQPQHF
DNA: TGCAGTGCTAGAGATGGGCAGCAAGTCAATCAGCCCCAGCATTTT

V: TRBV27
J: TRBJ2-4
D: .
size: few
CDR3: CASSPRQRNIQYF
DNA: TGTGCCAGCAGTCCCCGACAGCGAAACATTCAGTACTTC

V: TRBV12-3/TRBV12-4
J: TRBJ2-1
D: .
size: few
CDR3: CASTPAPYNEQFF
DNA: TGTGCCAGCACCCCAGCGCCCTACAATGAGCAGTTCTTC

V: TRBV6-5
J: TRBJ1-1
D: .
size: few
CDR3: CASSYTLKRTEAFF
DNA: TGTGCCAGCAGTTACACCCTCAAGAGGACTGAAGCTTTCTTT

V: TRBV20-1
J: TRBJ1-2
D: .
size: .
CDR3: CSARTGGYTF
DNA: TGCAGTGCTCGGACGGGTGGCTACACCTTC

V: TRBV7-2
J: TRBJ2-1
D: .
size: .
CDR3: CASSLLWGNEQFF
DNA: TGTGCCAGCAGCTTATTATGGGGCAATGAGCAGTTCTTC

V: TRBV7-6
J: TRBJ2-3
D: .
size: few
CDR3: CASSFLGPKDTQYF
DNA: TGTGCCAGCAGCTTCCTAGGGCCGAAAGATACGCAGTATTTT

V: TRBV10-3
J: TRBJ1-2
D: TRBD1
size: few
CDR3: CAIRGQGSSYGYTF
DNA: TGTGCCATCAGGGGACAGGGGAGCTCCTATGGCTACACCTTC

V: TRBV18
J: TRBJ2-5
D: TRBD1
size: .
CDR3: CASSPDRGRETQYF
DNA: TGTGCCAGCTCCCCCGACAGGGGACGGGAGACCCAGTACTTC

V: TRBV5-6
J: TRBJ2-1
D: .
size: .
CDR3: CASSPQTGSTYNEQFF
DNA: TGTGCCAGCAGCCCCCAGACAGGCAGTACCTACAATGAGCAGTTCTTC

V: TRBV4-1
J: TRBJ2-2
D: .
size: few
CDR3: CASSPTPYRDPGTGELFF
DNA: TGCGCCAGCAGCCCGACCCCTTACCGGGACCCGGGCACCGGGGAGCTGTTTTTT

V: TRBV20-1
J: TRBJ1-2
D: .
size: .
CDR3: CSALRSGGLFDGYTF
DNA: TGCAGTGCTTTGAGATCGGGAGGATTGTTCGATGGCTACACCTTC

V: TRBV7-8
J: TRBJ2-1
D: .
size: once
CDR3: CASSLVEDRAYNEQFF
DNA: TGTGCCAGCAGCTTAGTCGAGGACCGCGCATACAATGAGCAGTTCTTC

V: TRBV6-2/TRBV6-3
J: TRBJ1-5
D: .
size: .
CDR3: CASSYLGAGQPQHF
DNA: TGTGCCAGCAGTTACTTGGGGGCAGGGCAGCCCCAGCATTTT

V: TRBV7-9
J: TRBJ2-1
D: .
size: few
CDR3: CASSRGGAEQFF
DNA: TGTGCCAGCAGCCGAGGGGGAGCTGAGCAGTTCTTC

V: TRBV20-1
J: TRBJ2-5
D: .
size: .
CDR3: CSARDRIAAQETQYF
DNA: TGCAGTGCTAGAGATAGGATAGCGGCGCAAGAGACCCAGTACTTC

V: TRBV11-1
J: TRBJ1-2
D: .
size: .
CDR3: CASSPDRRASYGGYTF
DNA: TGTGCCAGCAGTCCGGACCGTCGGGCCTCATACGGTGGCTACACCTTC